The clone carrying this T cell receptor (beta chain) appeared a single time. Trimming removed 3 bases from V and 7 bases from J; junction bases left unmatched: 6. This CDR3 spans 14 amino acids. Germline CDR1 reads SEHNR; CDR2 reads FQNEAQ (reference sequence). This record comes from a study of blood T cell repertoires in COVID-19. Whole-study context: Both acute and convalescent COVID-19 samples were obtained from the United States, Italy and Spain. Nucleic acid was either cDNA or gDNA, and it came from T cells, B-cell-depleted T cells, or PBMCs.

Source study methods: Reference gene primer amplification yielded estimated nucleated cell counts. Measured with immunoSEQ multiplex PCR; TCRdb has only the in-frame clones, and not every one. From that table come the V and J calls and clone size; the DNA was used to work out D and trimming. This sample has around 200,000 clones, with 88% found just once. The sequence came from a man younger than 35 with active or convalescent COVID-19. The sample comprised peripheral blood. This sequence joins TRBV7-9 and TRBJ1-2; 9 bases agree with TRBD1. The CDR3 coding sequence is TGTGCCAGCAGCTTTGGGGGACAGGGAACTGGCTACACCTTC. It encodes CASSFGGQGTGYTF.